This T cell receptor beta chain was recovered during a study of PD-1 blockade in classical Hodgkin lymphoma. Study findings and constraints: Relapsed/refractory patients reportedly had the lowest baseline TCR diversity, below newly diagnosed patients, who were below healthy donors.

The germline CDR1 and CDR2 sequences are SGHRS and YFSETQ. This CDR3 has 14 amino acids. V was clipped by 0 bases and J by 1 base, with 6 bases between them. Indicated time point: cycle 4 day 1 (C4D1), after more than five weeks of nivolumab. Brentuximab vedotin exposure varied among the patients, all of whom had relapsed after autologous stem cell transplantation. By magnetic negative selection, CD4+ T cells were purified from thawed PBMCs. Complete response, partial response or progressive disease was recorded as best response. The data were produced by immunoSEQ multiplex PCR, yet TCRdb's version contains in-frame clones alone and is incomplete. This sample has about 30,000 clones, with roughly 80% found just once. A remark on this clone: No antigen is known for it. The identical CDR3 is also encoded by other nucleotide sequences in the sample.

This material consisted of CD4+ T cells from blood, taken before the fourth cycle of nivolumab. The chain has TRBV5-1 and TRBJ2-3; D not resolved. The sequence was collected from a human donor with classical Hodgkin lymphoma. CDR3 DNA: TGCGCCAGCAGCTTGGAAGCTGGCACAGATACGCAGTATTTT. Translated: CASSLEAGTDTQYF.